A selection of T cell receptor beta chains follows, all from one sample in a study of T cell responses to AZD1222 COVID-19 vaccine. The repertoire was sequenced with immunoSEQ multiplex PCR; TCRdb's copy has only in-frame clones and lacks some. The sample holds more than 95,000 clones, about 91% seen once. This specimen consisted of peripheral blood, obtained on day 0 of AZD1222 vaccination. The receptor set was obtained from an adult in good health. Both conserved end residues are part of each CDR3. D genes are given only for firm matches. Clone sizes are given selectively: once, few, many, or a class where the clone is expanded.

cdr3_aa cdr3_nt d_call j_call clone_size v_call cdr3_length
CASSKGPKETEAFF TGTGCCAGCAGCAAGGGACCAAAGGAGACTGAAGCTTTCTTT . TRBJ1-1 . TRBV2 14
CASSQPLRQYSNQPQHF TGTGCCAGCAGCCAACCTCTCCGACAGTATAGCAATCAGCCCCAGCATTTT . TRBJ1-5 . TRBV6-2/TRBV6-3 17
CASSYEGRQVASPLHF TGTGCCAGCAGTTACGAAGGTCGACAGGTCGCTTCACCCCTCCACTTT . TRBJ1-6 . TRBV6-2/TRBV6-3 16
CASSYSSGVHTEAFF TGTGCCAGCAGTTACTCCTCAGGAGTTCACACTGAAGCTTTCTTT . TRBJ1-1 . TRBV6-5 15
CSVLGGVSPYEQYF TGCAGCGTTCTCGGGGGGGTGTCCCCGTACGAGCAGTACTTC TRBD2 TRBJ2-7 . TRBV29-1 14
CSASGVYEQYF TGCAGTGCTAGCGGCGTTTACGAGCAGTACTTC . TRBJ2-7 . TRBV20-1 11
CASSPPGTGGTEAFF TGTGCCAGCTCACCCCCCGGGACAGGGGGGACTGAAGCTTTCTTT TRBD1 TRBJ1-1 . TRBV18 15
CAISGGTGALNEKLFF TGTGCCATCAGTGGAGGGACAGGGGCGCTAAATGAAAAACTGTTTTTT TRBD1 TRBJ1-4 . TRBV10-3 16
CASSVTLAGVYEQYF TGTGCCAGCAGCGTAACCCTGGCAGGGGTTTACGAGCAGTACTTC . TRBJ2-7 . TRBV9 15
CASSPQDRVFEGYTF TGTGCCAGCTCACCACAGGACAGGGTCTTTGAAGGCTACACCTTC TRBD1 TRBJ1-2 . TRBV18 15
CASSQVIGKGSGGELFF TGTGCCAGCAGCCAAGTGATAGGAAAAGGGTCTGGCGGGGAGCTGTTTTTT . TRBJ2-2 . TRBV3-1/TRBV3-2 17
CASRVRVFDSPLHF TGCGCCAGCAGGGTCAGGGTTTTTGATTCACCCCTCCACTTT . TRBJ1-6 . TRBV5-1 14
CASSWGQGYGYTF TGTGCCAGCAGTTGGGGACAGGGCTATGGCTACACCTTC TRBD1 TRBJ1-2 . TRBV6-2/TRBV6-3 13
CSAGIRDTIYF TGCAGTGCTGGTATACGGGACACCATATATTTT . TRBJ1-3 . TRBV20-1 11
CASSSGTYAEQFF TGTGCCAGCAGTTCCGGGACGTATGCTGAGCAGTTCTTC . TRBJ2-1 . TRBV12-3/TRBV12-4 13
CASSLVGGGGQDYGYTF TGTGCCAGCAGCTTAGTTGGGGGCGGGGGCCAGGACTATGGCTACACCTTC . TRBJ1-2 . TRBV7-2 17
CASSLKFTDTQYF TGCGCCAGCAGCTTGAAGTTCACAGATACGCAGTATTTT . TRBJ2-3 . TRBV5-1 13
CASSVAVTAYGYTF TGTGCCAGCAGCGTAGCCGTGACAGCTTATGGCTACACCTTC . TRBJ1-2 . TRBV9 14
CASSWEGPDTEAFF TGTGCCAGCAGCTGGGAGGGGCCCGACACTGAAGCTTTCTTT . TRBJ1-1 . TRBV5-5 14
CASSKTVTNYGYTF TGCGCCAGCAGCAAGACAGTAACTAACTATGGCTACACCTTC . TRBJ1-2 . TRBV5-1 14
CASSLASGKNTGELFF TGTGCCAGCAGCTTAGCGAGCGGGAAAAACACCGGGGAGCTGTTTTTT TRBD2 TRBJ2-2 . TRBV7-2 16
CASSLWQTSSGNTIYF TGTGCCAGCAGCTTGTGGCAGACGAGCTCTGGAAACACCATATATTTT . TRBJ1-3 . TRBV7-9 16
CASSAPGLAVSSYNEQFF TGTGCCAGCAGCGCACCGGGACTAGCGGTAAGCTCCTACAATGAGCAGTTCTTC TRBD2 TRBJ2-1 . TRBV7-3 18
CATSDGRGTDTQYF TGTGCCACCAGTGATGGACGGGGGACAGATACGCAGTATTTT . TRBJ2-3 once TRBV24-1 14
CASSSRGGGTDTQYF TGTGCCAGCAGTTCCAGGGGAGGGGGCACAGATACGCAGTATTTT . TRBJ2-3 . TRBV27 15
CASSEDPHGTGELFF TGTGCCAGCAGTGAAGATCCACACGGGACCGGGGAGCTGTTTTTT . TRBJ2-2 . TRBV6-1 15
CASSADGWGNTIYF TGTGCCAGCAGCGCGGACGGTTGGGGAAACACCATATATTTT . TRBJ1-3 . TRBV9 14